This T cell receptor (beta chain) was sequenced for a study of blood T cells in healthy people across ages (dated by TCRdb to the mid-2010s). A note on the overall study: Template switching captured roughly one uniquely barcoded TCR beta cDNA molecule per two T cells in model experiments. Using deep sequencing normalized with unique cDNA molecular identifiers, the study measured how TCR beta repertoire diversity changes with age. The donors were divided into four age groups: young (average around 16 years), middle-aged (roughly 40), aged (under 70) and long-lived (around 80). For two donors (one aged 18 to 29 and one aged 80 or older), the study analyzed two additional independent replicas of 1 million unique cDNA reads from the same blood draw.

Here is what the overall study found, with its caveats: Estimates of total diversity from one million sequenced T cells were regarded as lower bounds and underestimates. Because donor CMV infection status was unknown, age-related changes in expanded clonotypes were potentially confounded. The long-lived group showed more naive CD4+ T cells, fewer expanded clones and increased TCR diversity than the aged group, suggesting age selection. Observed TCR beta diversity per million T cells fell roughly linearly with age, and a significant reduction was already apparent by age around 40. There was a strong correlation between observed TCR beta diversity and the percentage of naive T cells measured by flow cytometry. Bulk unsorted PBMC profiling prevented conclusive comparison of naive and antigen-experienced compartments.

The donors were under 40 Caucasian individuals from Russia, aged roughly 6 to 100 years, who were systemically healthy. Approximately 9 milliliters of peripheral blood were collected from each donor into EDTA-treated Vacutainer tubes. Ficoll-Paque density-gradient centrifugation was used to isolate PBMCs, with at least 6 million obtained per sample. Trizol reagent was used to extract total RNA from PBMCs, with at least 6 micrograms per sample. The percentages of naive CD45RAhigh/CD27high T cells were determined by flow cytometry on a PBMC aliquot from every donor. To prepare the library, 5' RACE was applied. The run used an Illumina HiSeq 2500. A second roughly 6 to 12 cycle PCR used a sample-barcoded 5' primer and a J-beta primer mix. Each TCR beta cDNA molecule received a unique molecular identifier from a template-switch 5' adaptor carrying 12 random nucleotides. At least 2.5 million CDR3-containing paired-end reads were obtained from each sample. All of the RNA was converted into first-strand cDNA using the Mint cDNA synthesis kit, with a TRBC-specific oligonucleotide serving as the primer. After uracil-DNA glycosylase treatment, a first 18-cycle PCR used universal primers M1SS and BC2_uni_R on all cDNA. As for the authors' bioinformatics: For normalization, 1 million high-quality reads, each with a distinct molecular identifier, were randomly selected from each sample. Reads sharing molecular identifiers were discarded rather than binned into consensus sequences. MiTCR, with a Q25 quality threshold and the strictest error-elimination algorithm, was used for CDR3 identification, clonotype clustering and error correction. A nonparametric unseen species model with Euler transformation was used to estimate lower-bound total TCR beta diversity. TCRdb applied fastp at Q25 and MiXCR to the public reads, then kept only in-frame beta chains. Rows are unified per CDR3 protein, each entry keeping the most common DNA and genes. The V and J calls here are based on TCRdb, not the publication. In this sample the table shows 450,000 to 600,000 distinct CDR3 sequences, roughly a quarter of which occur a single time. The top ten constitute over 3.5% of the sample.

With regard to this clonotype: Its antigen is still unknown. Within one base of it there is no much larger clone, and no base qualities were kept.

The data were also submitted as part of a second study, on T cells of mothers and their children. As the second publication notes: The donors were nine systemically healthy Caucasian individuals, made up of three mothers and their six children. cDNA synthesis consumed the entire amount of extracted RNA, loaded at around 1.5 ug RNA in each 15 ul reaction. Sample barcodes and 2-4 random nucleotides were added via the M1S primer in the second PCR. More than 8 million TCR beta CDR3 reads were obtained from each mother, and millions of reads were obtained from each child. Thymic selection shapes the output of TCR recombination in a similar way in related and unrelated pairs, and inherited differences have a minor effect. Related mother-child pairs always showed normalized repertoire overlap that was slightly higher than in unrelated mother-child pairs, though the difference was never significant. No persistent microchimeric T cell clones were found, with a detection sensitivity of approximately 100 clones per million clonotypes. To look for features that set related mother-child pairs apart from unrelated individuals, the researchers ran deep NGS to compare the TCR beta repertoires of mothers and children. On average, the children were approximately 12 +/- 4 years old, while the mothers were about 40 +/- 4 years old. After adapters were ligated using NEBNext reagents, the libraries underwent 100+100 nt paired-end sequencing on an Illumina HiSeq 2000. Mother and child libraries were prepared a month apart and sequenced in separate runs to prevent cross-contamination. Between roughly 500,000 and 2,300,000 distinct TCR beta clonotypes were identified per donor. Naive TCR beta clonotypes were estimated from low-frequency clonotypes matched to each donor's FACS-determined naive share, without sorting.

The clonotype comes from a boy aged 2-9 years in good health. Sequencing was carried out using blood.

DNA sequence: TGTGCCAGCAGCAGCAGAGGGGGGGAGTCCTACGAGCAGTACTTC. It encodes CASSSRGGESYEQYF. Recombination joined TRBV7-9 with TRBJ2-5; TRBD2 is perhaps the D gene, given 7 matching bases. TRBJ2-7 explains the end of the DNA better; the J call may be wrong. From a lookup of the germline V gene (reference sequence), CDR1 and CDR2 are SEHNR and FQNEAQ. The CDR3 runs 15 amino acids, cysteine and phenylalanine included. Just the 45-base CDR3 DNA is kept, in frame starting at base 1.